These 17 T cell receptor beta chains came from one sample sequenced in a study of blood T cell repertoires in COVID-19. Using immunoSEQ multiplex PCR, the repertoire was profiled, and TCRdb retains in-frame clones only, with some absent. Of tens of thousands of clones detected, roughly three quarters appear once; the ten largest clones hold around 2%. Sequencing was done on a sample of peripheral blood. The receptor set was obtained from a man aged 70 or older with COVID-19, enrolled during active disease.

CDR3 region: CASSLSSTQTYGYTF. DNA for the CDR3: TGTGCCAGCAGCCTTTCGTCGACACAAACCTATGGCTACACCTTC. This chain links TRBV3-1 (or the pseudogene TRBV3-2) with TRBJ1-2; no reliable D call. The ends were cut back, 4 bases at V and 4 bases at J, with 16 bases in the middle. This CDR3 contains 15 residues. Germline CDR1 and CDR2: LGHDT and YNNKEL (reference sequence).

This clone came up once. The V and J genes are TRBV29-1 and TRBJ2-1; D unresolved. Trimming left V 2 bases short and J 7 bases short, with 6 bases between. CDR1 is SQVTM, CDR2 ANQGSEA, per germline. The CDR3 contains 11 residues. CDR3 nucleotides: TGCAGCGTTGAAAACAGTAATGAGCAGTTCTTC. Protein product: CSVENSNEQFF.

The chain recombines TRBV7-8 with TRBJ2-1, with 12 bases aligning to TRBD2. The CDR3 is 18 residues long. The germline V gene has CDR1 SGHVS and CDR2 FQNEAQ. The junction had 14 bases not matched to a gene; V was cut back by 5 bases and J by 6 bases. The CDR3: CASSRGILAGGPLNEQFF. The CDR3 coding sequence is TGTGCCAGCAGCCGCGGCATCCTAGCGGGAGGGCCACTCAATGAGCAGTTCTTC.

The CDR3 region has the DNA TGTGCCAGCAGCGAAGAGCCACGCGGAAACACCATATATTTT. Translating gives CASSEEPRGNTIYF. The chain combines TRBV9 with TRBJ1-3; D remains ambiguous. V lost 3 bases to trimming and J lost 4 bases, with 11 bases between them. This CDR3 is 14 amino acids long. CDR1 is SGDLS and CDR2 is YYNGEE in the germline V gene.

The chain joins TRBV19 to TRBJ1-5, with D possibly matching TRBD1 (6 bases). Germline V gives CDR1 LNHDA, CDR2 SQIVND (reference sequence). Trimming took off 5 bases at V and 0 bases at J, with 20 bases between the two ends. The CDR3 is 18 residues long. CDR3 protein: CASSSTGTGLVSNQPQHF. CDR3 bases: TGTGCCAGTAGTTCCACAGGGACCGGCCTTGTTAGCAATCAGCCCCAGCATTTT.

This sequence joins TRBV6-5 and TRBJ2-3, with D tentatively TRBD1 (6 bases). Germline lookup yields CDR1 MNHEY and CDR2 SVGAGI. This CDR3 has 14 residues. V lost 6 bases, J lost 1 base, and 11 bases lay in between. The DNA for the CDR3 is TGTGCCAGCAGGAGGGCAGGGGGCACAGATACGCAGTATTTT. Translating it yields CASRRAGGTDTQYF.

This chain links TRBV4-3 with TRBJ2-3, with 9 bases that match TRBD1. The CDR3 has 16 residues. The germline V gene has CDR1 LGHNA and CDR2 YSLEER. The V segment lost 1 base and the J segment 3 bases; nucleotides outside the gene matches: 5. The CDR3 bases are TGCGCCAGCAGCCAAGTTTGGGACAGGGTTACAGATACGCAGTATTTT. This encodes CASSQVWDRVTDTQYF.

Ten or more counts support this clone. This chain joins TRBV28 and TRBJ2-2, with TRBD2 as a possible D gene (5 bases). Germline values: CDR1 MDHEN, CDR2 SYDVKM. The length of the CDR3 is 13 residues. V was trimmed by 1 base and J by 5 bases, leaving 5 bases between them. The CDR3 protein is CASSLSGTGELFF. CDR3 nucleotide sequence: TGTGCCAGCAGTTTATCGGGGACCGGGGAGCTGTTTTTT.

The chain joins TRBV7-9 to TRBJ2-5; 7 nucleotides line up with TRBD2. From germline, CDR1 is SEHNR and CDR2 FQNEAQ (reference sequence). CDR3 length equals 13 residues. The V segment lost 6 bases and the J segment 4 bases; nucleotides outside the gene matches: 5. The CDR3 region is CASRRTRGETQYF. For the CDR3, the DNA is TGTGCCAGCAGACGGACTAGAGGAGAGACCCAGTACTTC.

CDR3 residues: CASSPRTSGSDEQFF. In nucleotides, the CDR3 is TGTGCCAGCTCACCCCGGACTAGCGGGAGCGATGAGCAGTTCTTC. The chain has TRBV18 and TRBJ2-1; TRBD2 matches at 13 bases. The CDR3 extends over 15 amino acids. Per germline, CDR1 KGHSH and CDR2 LQKENI. V was clipped by 3 bases and J by 8 bases; unmatched bases: 4.

This chain's CDR3 is CASSEGLGNTIYF. In DNA, the CDR3 is TGTGCCAGCTCGGAGGGTCTAGGAAACACCATATATTTT. The chain carries TRBV7-3 and TRBJ1-3; no clear D. The CDR3 is 13 residues long. CDR1 is SGHTA, CDR2 FQGTGA, per germline. V shed 8 bases and J shed 4 bases, with 12 bases lying between them.

The chain recombines TRBV23-1 with TRBJ1-3; D might be TRBD1 (6 bases). TRBV23-1 is designated an ORF whose function remains uncertain. This CDR3 is built from 13 residues. CDR3: CAGGGGSGNTIYF. CDR3 DNA: TGCGCAGGGGGGGGCGGCTCTGGAAACACCATATATTTT.

The chain combines TRBV5-5 with TRBJ2-2; maybe TRBD1 (5 bases). Germline V gene sequence: CDR1 SGHKS, CDR2 YYEKEE (reference sequence). The CDR3 consists of 14 residues. V dropped 5 bases and J dropped 1 base, with 9 bases sitting between them. Here the CDR3 DNA reads TGTGCCAGCAGTCGAGGACAGAACACCGGGGAGCTGTTTTTT. Its protein product is CASSRGQNTGELFF.

The chain employs TRBV10-2 and TRBJ1-2; the match to TRBD1 covers 7 bases. With V trimmed by 4 bases and J by 3 bases, 5 bases remained unmatched. The CDR3 is 14 residues long. CDR1 is WSHSY, CDR2 SAAADI, per germline. The chain's CDR3 is CASSGQGDDYGYTF. The CDR3 region has the DNA TGCGCCAGCAGTGGGCAGGGGGACGACTATGGCTACACCTTC.

The chain couples TRBV12-3 or TRBV12-4 to TRBJ2-1; tentatively, D is TRBD1 (6 bases). The V end lost 2 bases, the J end lost 9 bases, and 8 bases lay between the germline ends. The CDR3 has 12 residues. In DNA, the CDR3 is TGTGCCAGCAGTTTAATAGGGGGTGAGCAGTTCTTC. Its protein is CASSLIGGEQFF.

This chain joins TRBV4-2 and TRBJ2-7; 9 bases agree with TRBD2. The CDR3 extends over 16 amino acids. With V trimmed by 0 bases and J by 5 bases, 8 bases remained unmatched. CDR1 and CDR2 (germline): LGHNA, YNFKEQ. The chain's CDR3 is CASSQDVSGRLNEQYF. CDR3 DNA: TGTGCCAGCAGCCAAGATGTCAGCGGGAGGTTAAACGAGCAGTACTTC.

This chain joins TRBV6-5 and TRBJ2-1, with a possible D match to TRBD2 (6 bases). Looked up from germline, CDR1 is MNHEY and CDR2 is SVGAGI. The V end was cut by 0 bases, the J end by 7 bases, with 10 bases between. The CDR3 loop spans 14 amino acids. The CDR3 is CASSYSGGTNEQFF. The CDR3 bases are TGTGCCAGCAGTTACTCGGGGGGTACGAATGAGCAGTTCTTC.